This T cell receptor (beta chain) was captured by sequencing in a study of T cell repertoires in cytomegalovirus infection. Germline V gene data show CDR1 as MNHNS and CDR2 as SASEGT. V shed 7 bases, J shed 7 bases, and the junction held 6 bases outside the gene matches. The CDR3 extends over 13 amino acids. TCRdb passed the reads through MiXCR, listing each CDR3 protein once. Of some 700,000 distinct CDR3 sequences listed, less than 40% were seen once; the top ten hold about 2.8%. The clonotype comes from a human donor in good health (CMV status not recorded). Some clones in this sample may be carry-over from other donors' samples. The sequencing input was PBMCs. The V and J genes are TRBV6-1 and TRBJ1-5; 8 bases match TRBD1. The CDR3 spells CASTGQGWQPQHF. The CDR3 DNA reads TGTGCCAGCACTGGACAGGGCTGGCAGCCCCAGCATTTT.